This T cell receptor beta chain was retrieved from a study of neurological immune-mediated disorders. Study outcomes and limitations: The level of TCR clonal expansion was highest in patients with HTLV-1-associated myelopathy and lowest in multiple sclerosis, where it fell below the level seen in healthy controls.

This clonotype was found many times. Its specificity is unknown. The authors made cDNA by 5'RACE with 10-nucleotide random UMIs. TCRdb reprocessed the 5' RACE reads with MiXCR, giving one entry per CDR3 protein. Among roughly 30,000 distinct CDR3 sequences, 10% to 15% were seen once, and the ten largest hold more than 5%. From germline, CDR1 is SGHVS and CDR2 FQNEAQ. V dropped 2 bases and J dropped 3; count of bases not matched to a gene: 10. The CDR3 contains 17 residues. Noted time point: technical triplicate 2. Libraries from sorted cells used 900,000 to 1,000,000 T cells (CD4+ or CD8+). This clonotype originated in a female donor with HTLV-1-associated myelopathy (HAM/TSP). This chain uses TRBV7-8 with TRBJ2-7; TRBD2 matches 10 bases. Specimen: CD4+ T cells from blood. CDR3 in DNA: TGTGCCAGCAGCTTACGTCCCGGGACTAGCGAAATCTACGAGCAGTACTTC. It specifies CASSLRPGTSEIYEQYF.